What follows are 18 T cell receptor beta chains derived from one specimen sequenced in a study of OX40 agonist ivuxolimab in advanced cancers. Assay used: immunoSEQ multiplex PCR; TCRdb lists only in-frame clones, some missing. The sample contains roughly 120,000 clones, roughly nine tenths of which appear only once. The sequencing used CD4+ or CD8+ T cells sorted from blood, collected in a trial of the OX40 agonist ivuxolimab. Every receptor here comes from an adult with an advanced solid tumor such as melanoma, head and neck, liver or kidney cancer.

This clone was observed a handful of times. The chain couples TRBV4-1 to TRBJ2-2; 10 bases map to TRBD1. Trimming took 1 base from V and 2 from J; bases not matched to a gene: 1. The CDR3 has 16 amino acids. Germline-derived CDR1 and CDR2 are MGHRA and YSYEKL. The CDR3 loop reads CASSQGQGANTGELFF. CDR3 bases: TGCGCCAGCAGCCAAGGACAGGGGGCAAACACCGGGGAGCTGTTTTTT.

In this sample, this clone turned up once. The chain has TRBV6-6 and TRBJ1-2, with 7 bases identical to TRBD1. Losses at the gene ends were 8 bases for V and 4 bases for J; bases not matched to a gene: 10. The germline V gene encodes CDR1 MNHNY and CDR2 SVGAGI (reference sequence). The CDR3 is 14 residues long. DNA for the CDR3: TGTGCCAGCCGTACCTCGGGGACAGTCTATGGCTACACCTTC. Its protein product is CASRTSGTVYGYTF.

V is TRBV6-5 and J is TRBJ1-3, with D uncertain. Deletions cut 6 bases from V and 0 bases from J, with 9 bases between. Germline values: CDR1 MNHEY, CDR2 SVGAGI. CDR3 size: 14 residues. The CDR3: CASSNTASGNTIYF. CDR3 sequence (DNA): TGTGCCAGCAGCAATACAGCCTCTGGAAACACCATATATTTT.

This clone was detected only once. The V and J genes are TRBV11-2 and TRBJ2-3, with a possible D match to TRBD1 (6 bases). The CDR3 consists of 13 residues. Germline V lookup: CDR1 SGHAT, CDR2 FQNNGV. V was cut by 5 bases and J by 6 bases, with 12 bases left in between. The CDR3 reads CASSLQGADTQYF. CDR3 coding DNA: TGTGCCAGCAGCCTACAGGGTGCCGATACGCAGTATTTT.

This clone showed up just once. This chain uses TRBV19 with TRBJ1-1, with a tentative D call TRBD1 (6 bases). This CDR3 comprises 17 residues. From germline, CDR1 is LNHDA and CDR2 SQIVND (reference sequence). V gave up 3 bases and J gave up 7 bases, with 24 bases separating them. The CDR3 loop reads CASSINSYRDTRHEAFF. The DNA of the CDR3 is TGTGCCAGTAGTATTAATAGTTACCGGGACACCCGACATGAAGCTTTCTTT.

V gene TRBV4-3 combines with J gene TRBJ1-4; a possible D gene is TRBD1 (6 bases). The germline CDR1 and CDR2 sequences are LGHNA and YSLEER. This CDR3 region has 16 residues. Trimming removed 0 bases at V and 6 bases at J, with 14 bases between. The CDR3 here is CASSQEIAGGDEKLFF. Here the CDR3 DNA reads TGCGCCAGCAGCCAAGAGATTGCTGGGGGCGATGAAAAACTGTTTTTT.

The rearrangement joins TRBV28 to TRBJ1-5, with D perhaps TRBD1 (6 bases). Looked up from germline, CDR1 is MDHEN and CDR2 is SYDVKM. Trimming took off 8 bases at V and 4 bases at J, with 12 bases between the two ends. The CDR3 extends over 13 amino acids. CDR3 residues: CASGLQGNQPQHF. CDR3 nucleotide sequence: TGTGCCAGCGGGCTACAGGGTAATCAGCCCCAGCATTTT.

The chain carries TRBV27 and TRBJ1-2; TRBD1 is a possible D gene (6 bases). The CDR3 extends over 15 amino acids. Germline CDR1 and CDR2: MNHEY and SMNVEV (reference sequence). Trimming shortened V by 8 bases and J by 8 bases, and 24 bases separated the two germline ends. The CDR3 nucleotides read TGTGCCAGCGTACGAAGGGGGACACTTATAGAAGGCTACACCTTC. Protein sequence: CASVRRGTLIEGYTF.

V and J are TRBV5-4 and TRBJ2-3; D tentatively fits TRBD1 or TRBD2 (5 bases each). V lost 0 bases and J lost 4, with 9 bases in between. Per germline, CDR1 SGHNT and CDR2 YYREEE (reference sequence). The CDR3 totals 14 residues. CDR3 in amino acids: CASSLAGRADTQYF. CDR3 coding DNA: TGTGCCAGCAGCTTGGCGGGACGGGCAGATACGCAGTATTTT.

V gene TRBV6-6 combines with J gene TRBJ1-1, with unresolved D. The CDR3 contains 14 residues. Germline assignment: CDR1 MNHNY and CDR2 SVGAGI (reference sequence). Trimming pared 2 bases from V and 8 bases from J, leaving 15 bases between. CDR3 amino acids: CASSYGRLTEEAFF. The CDR3 DNA sequence: TGTGCCAGCAGTTACGGGAGACTTACGGAGGAAGCTTTCTTT.

CDR3 DNA sequence: TGTGCCAGCTCCCAGACAGGTTCGGATGGCTACACCTTC. It is translated as CASSQTGSDGYTF. The V and J genes are TRBV18 and TRBJ1-2, with TRBD1 as a possible D gene (6 bases). Germline V gene lookup returns CDR1 KGHSH and CDR2 LQKENI. V lost 6 bases, J lost 6 bases, and 14 bases lay in between. This CDR3 comprises 13 residues.

This chain uses TRBV11-2 with TRBJ1-5; TRBD1 is a possible D gene (5 bases). Germline V gene lookup returns CDR1 SGHAT and CDR2 FQNNGV. Trimming left V 0 bases short and J 5 bases short, with 8 bases between. The CDR3 runs 14 residues. The CDR3 loop reads CASSLDRADQPQHF. The CDR3 nucleotides are TGTGCCAGCAGCTTAGACAGGGCTGATCAGCCCCAGCATTTT.

The chain uses TRBV5-1 and TRBJ1-2; D gene uncertain. CDR1 is SGHRS, CDR2 YFSETQ, per germline. V was cut by 3 bases and J by 8 bases, with 17 bases left in between. CDR3 length: 14 residues. CDR3 nucleotides: TGCGCCAGCAGCTCGGATCCCCGGGTGAAGGGCTACACCTTC. Protein: CASSSDPRVKGYTF.

V usage is TRBV4-2 and J usage is TRBJ2-7, with D maybe TRBD1 (6 bases). With 6 bases removed from V and 3 bases from J, the gap between germline ends came to 21 bases. Germline V gene data show CDR1 as LGHNA and CDR2 as YNFKEQ. The CDR3 is made up of 16 amino acids. DNA of the CDR3: TGTGCCAGCAGTCATGGGGGCTGGCAGGCGGTCTACGAGCAGTACTTC. This codes for CASSHGGWQAVYEQYF.

The genes are TRBV6-5 and TRBJ2-7, with 10 bases aligning to TRBD1. Losses at the gene ends were 8 bases for V and 5 bases for J; bases not matched to a gene: 9. The CDR3 is 14 amino acids. Germline CDR1 is MNHEY and CDR2 is SVGAGI. The CDR3 sequence: CASRDRGMVNEQYF. Written as DNA, the CDR3 is TGTGCCAGCCGGGACAGGGGTATGGTGAACGAGCAGTACTTC.

V and J are TRBV5-4 and TRBJ2-7; 12 nucleotides match TRBD1. Looked up from germline, CDR1 is SGHNT and CDR2 is YYREEE (reference sequence). The CDR3 is 15 amino acids. After removal of 3 bases from V and 7 bases from J, the junction contained 8 bases not matched to a gene. The CDR3 spells CASSSGQGARVEQYF. In nucleotides, the CDR3 is TGTGCCAGCAGCTCGGGACAGGGGGCCCGAGTGGAGCAGTACTTC.

This sequence joins TRBV10-3 and TRBJ1-1, with no clear D. The ends were cut back, 0 bases at V and 5 bases at J, with 16 bases in the middle. Germline loops: CDR1 ENHRY, CDR2 SYGVKD. The CDR3 length is 16 residues. The CDR3 bases are TGTGCCATCAGTGAGTCGGTGGGGATAAGAGGGACTGAAGCTTTCTTT. Encoded protein: CAISESVGIRGTEAFF.

This chain uses TRBV9 with TRBJ2-1; D is perhaps TRBD1 or TRBD2 (5 bases each). This CDR3 comprises 12 residues. V was trimmed by 5 bases and J by 10 bases, leaving 13 bases between them. Looked up from germline, CDR1 is SGDLS and CDR2 is YYNGEE. CDR3 loop: CASSGTFSEQFF. The CDR3 bases are TGTGCCAGCAGTGGGACCTTTTCGGAGCAGTTCTTC.